This TCR beta chain was captured in a study of identical twins. Study conclusions and caveats: In monozygotic twins, models underestimated the sharing of out-of-frame TCR alpha. Sequences that were out-of-frame, alpha and twin-shared displayed an excess of low generation probability.

The table lists this clonotype with a few counts. Its target is not known. One entry per CDR3 protein results from TCRdb running MiXCR on the 5' RACE reads. In the table there are about 790,000 distinct CDR3 sequences, roughly 20% of which are singletons. Per the germline V gene, CDR1 is LGHDT and CDR2 is YNNKEL (reference sequence). Deletions cut 0 bases from V and 9 bases from J, with 12 bases between. The CDR3 covers 15 residues. The same data also went into a second study, on T cells expressing NK-cell markers. That work states: It was from sorted CD3+CD56+NKG2C+, CD3+CD56+NKG2C- and CD3+CD56-NKG2C+ T cells that TCR beta repertoires came. Serological testing identified most of the eight sequenced donors as HCMV-seropositive and one as seronegative.

Sequenced material: PBMCs. This receptor was identified in a woman aged 18-29 years in good health. This sequence joins TRBV3-1 and TRBJ1-6; perhaps TRBD1 as D (5 bases). As DNA, the CDR3 is TGTGCCAGCAGCCAAGATCAGGGACGTGCTTCACCCCTCCACTTT. Protein product: CASSQDQGRASPLHF.